This TCR beta chain was recovered during a study of T cell responses to AZD1222 COVID-19 vaccine. The table came from immunoSEQ multiplex PCR; TCRdb's copy has only in-frame clones and leaves some out. The sample consists of about 160,000 clones, about 92% of them appearing once. The input for sequencing was peripheral blood, taken on day 0 of MenACWY control vaccination. The sequence was collected from an adult in good health.

The CDR3 is CASSPGTGGNIYEQYF. For the CDR3, the DNA is TGTGCCAGCAGCCCGGGGACAGGCGGCAATATCTACGAGCAGTACTTC. V and J are TRBV4-2 and TRBJ2-7; 8 nucleotides align to TRBD1. Germline trimming cut 4 bases from V and 3 bases from J; bases unmatched to any gene: 11. CDR1 and CDR2 (germline): LGHNA, YNFKEQ. There are 16 residues in the CDR3.